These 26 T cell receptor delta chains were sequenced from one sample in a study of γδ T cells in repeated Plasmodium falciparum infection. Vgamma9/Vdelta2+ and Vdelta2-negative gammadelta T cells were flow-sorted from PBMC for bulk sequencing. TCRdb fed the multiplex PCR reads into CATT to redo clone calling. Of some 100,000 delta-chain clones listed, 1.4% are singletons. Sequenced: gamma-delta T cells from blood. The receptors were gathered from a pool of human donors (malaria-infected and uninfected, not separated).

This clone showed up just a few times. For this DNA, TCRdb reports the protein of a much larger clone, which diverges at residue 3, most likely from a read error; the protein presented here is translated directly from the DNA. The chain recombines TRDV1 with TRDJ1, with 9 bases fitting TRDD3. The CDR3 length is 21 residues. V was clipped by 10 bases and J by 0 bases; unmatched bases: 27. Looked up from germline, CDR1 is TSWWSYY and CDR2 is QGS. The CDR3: CARGRERLSYGGILNTDKLIF. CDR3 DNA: TGTGCTCGTGGAAGAGAACGTCTATCATACGGGGGGATACTAAACACCGATAAACTCATCTTT.

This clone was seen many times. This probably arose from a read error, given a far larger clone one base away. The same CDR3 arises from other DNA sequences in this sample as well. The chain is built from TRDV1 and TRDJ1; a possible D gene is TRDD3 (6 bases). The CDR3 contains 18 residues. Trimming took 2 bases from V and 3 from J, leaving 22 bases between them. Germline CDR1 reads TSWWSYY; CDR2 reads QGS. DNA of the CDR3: TGTGCTCTTGGGGAAAGCCGGGTACGTTTGGGGATTCCCGATAAACTCATCTTT. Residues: CALGESRVRLGIPDKLIF.

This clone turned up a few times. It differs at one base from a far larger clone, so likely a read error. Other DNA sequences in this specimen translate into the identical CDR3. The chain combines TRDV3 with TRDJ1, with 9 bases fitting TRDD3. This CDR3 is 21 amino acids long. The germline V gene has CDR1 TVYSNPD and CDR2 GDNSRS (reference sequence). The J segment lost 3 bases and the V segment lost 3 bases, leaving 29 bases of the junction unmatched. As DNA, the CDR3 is TGTGCCTTCGAGCCGACCTGGGGGATTAAGGCCACTTCGCGGGCTTCCGATAAACTCATCTTT. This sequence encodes CAFEPTWGIKATSRASDKLIF. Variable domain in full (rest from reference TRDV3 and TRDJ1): CDKVTQSSPDQTVASGSEVVLLCTYDTVYSNPDLFWYRIRPDYSFQFVFYGDNSRSEGADFTQGRFSVKHILTQKAFHLVISPVRTEDSATYYCAFEPTWGIKATSRASDKLIFGKGTRVTVEP.

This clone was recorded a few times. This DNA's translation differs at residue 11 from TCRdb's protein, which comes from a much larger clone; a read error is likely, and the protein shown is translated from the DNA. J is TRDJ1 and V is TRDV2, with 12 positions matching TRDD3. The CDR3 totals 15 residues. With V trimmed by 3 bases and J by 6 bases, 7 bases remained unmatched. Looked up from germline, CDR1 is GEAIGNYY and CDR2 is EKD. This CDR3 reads CACDQLGDTRYKLIF. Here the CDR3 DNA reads TGTGCCTGTGACCAACTGGGGGATACCCGCTATAAACTCATCTTT.

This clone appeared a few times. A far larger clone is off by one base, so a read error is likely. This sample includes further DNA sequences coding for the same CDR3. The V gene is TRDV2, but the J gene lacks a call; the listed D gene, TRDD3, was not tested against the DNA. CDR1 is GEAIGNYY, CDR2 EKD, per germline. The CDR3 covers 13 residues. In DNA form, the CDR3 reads TGTGCCTGTGACGGTTGGGGAACCGATAAACTCATCTTC. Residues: CACDGWGTDKLIF.

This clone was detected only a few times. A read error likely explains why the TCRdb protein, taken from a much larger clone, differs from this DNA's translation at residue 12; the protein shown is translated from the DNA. CDR3 in DNA: TGTGCCTGTGACACGGTTCCGGCTTTTCTGGGTAAATACACCGATAAACTCATCTTT. Its translation: CACDTVPAFLGKYTDKLIF. This sequence joins TRDV2 and TRDJ1; D is possibly TRDD3 (5 bases). The CDR3 consists of 19 residues. Germline loops: CDR1 GEAIGNYY, CDR2 EKD. Trimming removed 1 base at V and 0 bases at J, with 23 bases between.

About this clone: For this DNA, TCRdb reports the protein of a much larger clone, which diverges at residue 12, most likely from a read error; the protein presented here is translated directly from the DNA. CDR3: CACDTGAYWKKGKLIF. CDR3 coding DNA: TGTGCCTGTGACACGGGGGCGTACTGGAAAAAGGGGAAACTCATCTTT. The chain carries TRDV2 and TRDJ1; D possibly corresponds to TRDD3 (5 bases). The J gene, not given by TCRdb, was assigned here from a germline match of the nucleotide sequence. Germline CDR1 GEAIGNYY, CDR2 EKD. The length of the CDR3 is 16 residues. The V end lost 1 base, the J end lost 8 bases, and 22 bases lay between the germline ends.

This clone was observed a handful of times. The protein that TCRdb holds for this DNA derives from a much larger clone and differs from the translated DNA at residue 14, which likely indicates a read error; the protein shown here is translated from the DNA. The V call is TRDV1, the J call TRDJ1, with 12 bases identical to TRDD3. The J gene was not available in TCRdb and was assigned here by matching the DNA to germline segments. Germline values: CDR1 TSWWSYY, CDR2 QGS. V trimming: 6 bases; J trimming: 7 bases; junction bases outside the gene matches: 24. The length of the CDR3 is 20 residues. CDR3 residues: CALGHSTPDWGILGGGKLIF. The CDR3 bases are TGTGCTCTTGGCCATTCTACTCCCGACTGGGGGATACTCGGGGGAGGTAAACTCATCTTT.

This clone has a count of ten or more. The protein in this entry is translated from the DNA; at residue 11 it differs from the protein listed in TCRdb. CDR3 in amino acids: CALGELSGIPLTDKLIF. The DNA of the CDR3 is TGTGCTCTTGGGGAACTTTCGGGGATACCCCTCACCGATAAACTCATCTTT. V usage is TRDV1 and J usage is TRDJ1; TRDD3 matches 8 bases. The J segment lost 1 base and the V segment lost 0 bases, leaving 7 bases of the junction unmatched. This CDR3 spans 17 amino acids. CDR1 is TSWWSYY, CDR2 QGS, per germline.

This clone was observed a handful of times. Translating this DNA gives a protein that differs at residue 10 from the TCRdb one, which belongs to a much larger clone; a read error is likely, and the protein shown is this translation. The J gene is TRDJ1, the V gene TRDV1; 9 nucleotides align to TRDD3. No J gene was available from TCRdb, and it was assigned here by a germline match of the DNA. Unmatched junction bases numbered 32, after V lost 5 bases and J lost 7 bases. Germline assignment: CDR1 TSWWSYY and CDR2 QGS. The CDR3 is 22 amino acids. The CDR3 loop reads CALGIRNVRSTLLGDLRGKLIF. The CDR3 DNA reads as TGTGCTCTTGGGATTCGCAACGTCCGTTCTACCTTACTGGGGGACCTAAGAGGTAAACTCATCTTT.

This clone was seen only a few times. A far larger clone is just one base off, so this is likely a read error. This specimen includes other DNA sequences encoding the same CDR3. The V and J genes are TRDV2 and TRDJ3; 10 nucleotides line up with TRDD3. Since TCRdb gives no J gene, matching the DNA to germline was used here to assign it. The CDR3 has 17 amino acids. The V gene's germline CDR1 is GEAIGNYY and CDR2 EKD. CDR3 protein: CACDSTGGSWDTRQMFF. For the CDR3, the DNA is TGTGCCTGTGACTCTACTGGGGGATCCTGGGACACCCGTCAGATGTTTTTC.

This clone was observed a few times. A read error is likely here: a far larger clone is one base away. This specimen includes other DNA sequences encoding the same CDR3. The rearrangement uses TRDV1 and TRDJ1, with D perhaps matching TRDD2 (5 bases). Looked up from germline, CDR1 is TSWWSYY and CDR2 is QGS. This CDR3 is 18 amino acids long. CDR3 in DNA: TGTGCTCTTGGGGACCCTAGGCCTACACCCCTGGTGACCGGTAAACTCATCTTT. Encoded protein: CALGDPRPTPLVTGKLIF.

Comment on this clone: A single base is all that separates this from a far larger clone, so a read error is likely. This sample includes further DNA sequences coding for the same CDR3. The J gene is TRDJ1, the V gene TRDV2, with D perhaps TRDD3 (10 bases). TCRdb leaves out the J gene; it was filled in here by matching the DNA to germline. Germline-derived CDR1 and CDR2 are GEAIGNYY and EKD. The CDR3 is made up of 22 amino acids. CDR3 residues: CACGGTLPTTVLGDRYTDKLIF. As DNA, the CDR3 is TGTGCCTGTGGGGGGACCCTTCCTACGACTGTACTGGGGGATCGGTACACCGACAAACTCATCTTT.

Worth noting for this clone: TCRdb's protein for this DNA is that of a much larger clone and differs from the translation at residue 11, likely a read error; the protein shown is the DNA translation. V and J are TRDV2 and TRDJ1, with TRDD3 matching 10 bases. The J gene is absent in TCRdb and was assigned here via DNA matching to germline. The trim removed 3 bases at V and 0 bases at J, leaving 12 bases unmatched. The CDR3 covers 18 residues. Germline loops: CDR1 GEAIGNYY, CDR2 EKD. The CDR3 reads CACDPSRGIRGYTDKLIF. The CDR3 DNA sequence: TGTGCCTGTGACCCTAGTCGGGGGATACGCGGGTACACCGATAAACTCATCTTT.

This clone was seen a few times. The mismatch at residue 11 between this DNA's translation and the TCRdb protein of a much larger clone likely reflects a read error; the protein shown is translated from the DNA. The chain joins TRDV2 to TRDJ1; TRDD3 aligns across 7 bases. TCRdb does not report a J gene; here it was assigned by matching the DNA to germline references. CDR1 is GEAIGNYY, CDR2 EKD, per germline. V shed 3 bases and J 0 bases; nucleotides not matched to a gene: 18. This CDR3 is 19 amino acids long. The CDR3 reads CACDSMPGTGESNTDKLIF. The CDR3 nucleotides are TGTGCCTGTGACTCAATGCCCGGTACTGGGGAATCCAACACCGATAAACTCATCTTT.

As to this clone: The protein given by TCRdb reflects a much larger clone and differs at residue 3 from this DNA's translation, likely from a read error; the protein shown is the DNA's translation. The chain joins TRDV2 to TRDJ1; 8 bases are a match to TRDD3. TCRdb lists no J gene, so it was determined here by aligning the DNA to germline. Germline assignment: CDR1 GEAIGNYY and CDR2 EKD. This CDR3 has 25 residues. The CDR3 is CARDGAVLPTRLGDEYSPYTDKLIF. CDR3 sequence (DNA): TGTGCCCGTGACGGCGCGGTCCTACCGACCCGGCTGGGGGACGAATACAGTCCGTACACCGATAAACTCATCTTT.

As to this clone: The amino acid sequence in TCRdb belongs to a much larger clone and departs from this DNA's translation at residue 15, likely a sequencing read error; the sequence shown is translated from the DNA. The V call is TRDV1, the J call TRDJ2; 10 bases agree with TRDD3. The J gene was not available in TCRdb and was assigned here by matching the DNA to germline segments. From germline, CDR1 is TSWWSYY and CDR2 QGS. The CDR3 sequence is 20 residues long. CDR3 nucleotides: TGTGCTCTCAATTGCGTCAGACTGGGGGATCTGGGGGCTTTGGCAGCACAACTCTTCTTT. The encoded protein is CALNCVRLGDLGALAAQLFF.

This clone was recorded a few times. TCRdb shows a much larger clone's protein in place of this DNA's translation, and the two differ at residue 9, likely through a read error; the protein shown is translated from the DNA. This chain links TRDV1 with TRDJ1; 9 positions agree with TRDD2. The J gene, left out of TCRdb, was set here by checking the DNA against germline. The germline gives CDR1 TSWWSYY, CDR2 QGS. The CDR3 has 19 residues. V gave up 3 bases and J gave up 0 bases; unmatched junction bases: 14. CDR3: CALGDPSYMRLRYTDKLIF. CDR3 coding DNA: TGTGCTCTTGGGGATCCTTCCTACATGAGGCTCAGGTACACCGATAAACTCATCTTT.

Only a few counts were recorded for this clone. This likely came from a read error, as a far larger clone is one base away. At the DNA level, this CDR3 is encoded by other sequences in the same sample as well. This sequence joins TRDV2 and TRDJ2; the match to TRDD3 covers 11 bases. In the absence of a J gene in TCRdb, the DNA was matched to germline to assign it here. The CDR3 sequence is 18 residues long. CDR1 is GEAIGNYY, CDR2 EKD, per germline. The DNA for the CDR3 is TGCGCCTGTGACACCGTACTGGGGGATAAAAAAATGACAGCACAACTCTTCTTT. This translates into CACDTVLGDKKMTAQLFF.

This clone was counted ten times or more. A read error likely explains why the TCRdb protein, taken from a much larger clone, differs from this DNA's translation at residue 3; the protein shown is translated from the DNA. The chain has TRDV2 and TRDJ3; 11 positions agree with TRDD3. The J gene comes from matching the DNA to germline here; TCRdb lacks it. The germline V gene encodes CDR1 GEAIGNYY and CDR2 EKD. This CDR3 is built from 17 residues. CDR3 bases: TGTGCCCGTGACATACTGGGGGATACCTGGGACACCCGACAGATGTTTTTC. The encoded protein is CARDILGDTWDTRQMFF.

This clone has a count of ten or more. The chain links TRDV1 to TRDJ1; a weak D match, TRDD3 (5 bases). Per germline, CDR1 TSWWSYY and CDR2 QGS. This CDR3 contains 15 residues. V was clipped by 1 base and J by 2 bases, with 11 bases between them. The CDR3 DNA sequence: TGTGCTCTTGGGGAACGTCCCCCTGGGACCGATAAACTCATCTTT. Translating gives CALGERPPGTDKLIF.

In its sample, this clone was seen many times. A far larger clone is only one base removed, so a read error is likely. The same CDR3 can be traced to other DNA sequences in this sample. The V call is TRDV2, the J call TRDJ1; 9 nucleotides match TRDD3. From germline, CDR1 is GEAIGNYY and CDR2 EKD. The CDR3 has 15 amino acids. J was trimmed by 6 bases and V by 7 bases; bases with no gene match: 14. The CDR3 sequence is CACDDLGDAGYKLIF. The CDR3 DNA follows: TGTGCCTGCGACGACCTGGGGGATGCGGGCTATAAACTCATCTTT.

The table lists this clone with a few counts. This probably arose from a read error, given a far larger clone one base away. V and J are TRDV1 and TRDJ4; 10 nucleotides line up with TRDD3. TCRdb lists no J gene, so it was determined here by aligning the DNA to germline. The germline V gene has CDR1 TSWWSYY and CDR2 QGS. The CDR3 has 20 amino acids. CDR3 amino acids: CALGECYQLGDPRNTRPLIF. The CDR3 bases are TGTGCCCTTGGGGAATGCTACCAACTGGGGGATCCAAGAAATACCAGACCCCTGATCTTT.

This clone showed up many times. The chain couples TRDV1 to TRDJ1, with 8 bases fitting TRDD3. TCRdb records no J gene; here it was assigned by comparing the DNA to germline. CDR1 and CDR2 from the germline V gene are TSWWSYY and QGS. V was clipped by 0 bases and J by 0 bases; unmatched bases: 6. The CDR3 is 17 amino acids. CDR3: CALGELGLLGDTDKLIF. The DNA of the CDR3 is TGTGCTCTTGGGGAACTCGGGTTACTGGGGGACACCGATAAACTCATCTTT.

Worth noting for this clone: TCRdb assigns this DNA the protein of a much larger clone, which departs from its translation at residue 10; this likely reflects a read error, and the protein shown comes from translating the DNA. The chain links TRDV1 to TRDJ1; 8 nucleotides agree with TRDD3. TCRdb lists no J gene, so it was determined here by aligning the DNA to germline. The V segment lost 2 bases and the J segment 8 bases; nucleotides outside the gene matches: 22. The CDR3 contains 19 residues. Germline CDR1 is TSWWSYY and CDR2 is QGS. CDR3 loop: CALGEASSPHYWGGYKLIF. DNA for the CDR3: TGTGCTCTTGGGGAAGCGTCGAGTCCCCACTACTGGGGGGGCTACAAACTCATCTTT.

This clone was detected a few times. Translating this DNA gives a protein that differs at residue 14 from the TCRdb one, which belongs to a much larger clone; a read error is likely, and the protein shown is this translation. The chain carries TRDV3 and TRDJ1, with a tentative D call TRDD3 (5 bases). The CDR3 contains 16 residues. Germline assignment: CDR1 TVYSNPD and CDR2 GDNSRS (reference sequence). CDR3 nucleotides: TGTGCCTTTTACATAATGGGGCCTCCGTACACCGATAAACGCATCTTT. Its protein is CAFYIMGPPYTDKRIF.